The T cell receptor beta chain described here comes from a study of T-cell memory formation after mild COVID-19 (dated by TCRdb to 2020 to 2023). In the study overall: Most TCR sequence clusters were specific to one of the two donors. In a couple of donors, T-cell clones that expanded and contracted after mild COVID-19 were followed by sequencing TCRalpha and TCRbeta repertoires longitudinally. The cohort was made up of two young adult volunteers, one female and one male, who were previously healthy. What the authors observed across the whole study: Clones that contracted from day 15 to 85 showed balanced CD4/CD8 phenotypes, whereas a second wave of clones that expanded from day 15 to 37 leaned towards CD4+. The second-wave clones that peaked on day 37 were not confirmed to be SARS-CoV-2 specific. Only a couple of mild cases were covered in the study, and larger cohorts including severe cases with pre-infection samples were considered necessary. Contracting CD4+ clones were located mainly in the CM and EM memory subsets, whereas CD8+ clones were found to be enriched in EMRA. Some responding clones were detected in pre-infection memory, which suggested that pre-existing cross-reactive memory T cells had joined the SARS-CoV-2 response.

The CDR3 has 15 amino acids, counting the end cysteine and phenylalanine. CDR3 DNA only is kept here, 45 bases in frame from base 1. Trimmed from V: 4 bases; trimmed from J: 0 bases; junction bases lacking a gene match: 0. CDR1 SEHNR and CDR2 FQNEAQ are derived from the germline V gene (reference sequence). Reads for this sample came from an Illumina NovaSeq 6000. TCRalpha and TCRbeta cDNA libraries were constructed by 5'RACE with constant-segment primers, with sample barcodes and unique molecular identifiers being introduced. RNA was extracted from every sample with Trizol reagent. The libraries were amplified in two PCR steps, and the second step added a second sample barcode and Illumina TruSeq adapters. The libraries were sequenced on an Illumina NovaSeq using 2 x 150 bp paired-end reads. In the paper's pipeline: Reads were demultiplexed and collapsed into UMI-guided consensus sequences with migec v1.2.7. Using mixcr v2.1.11, UMI consensuses were aligned to TRA and TRB V and J templates and then assembled into clonotypes. A clonotype was counted as expanded or contracted only when both edgeR and NoisET called the clonotype significant, with the noise models trained on biological replicates. For edgeR calls, a false discovery rate-adjusted p below 0.01 and a log2 fold-change threshold of 1 were applied. PCA with hierarchical clustering of max-normalized trajectories of the 1000 most abundant clonotypes was used as exploratory dynamics analysis. Separately sequenced CD4+ and CD8+ repertoires were used to assign the CD4 or CD8 phenotype of responding clones. The public reads were run again by TCRdb, first through fastp at Q25 and then through MiXCR, and only productive beta chains were kept. Rows are unified per CDR3 protein, each entry keeping the most common DNA and genes. The V and J calls were not made by the authors but by TCRdb's processing. The sample table shows more than 80,000 distinct CDR3 sequences, and around an eighth are seen once. The ten most abundant clones make up 27% of the sample.

Ficoll-Paque density gradient centrifugation was the method used to isolate PBMCs. This clonotype turned up a few times. No antigen is known for it. No base-level quality is on record; no much larger clone is a single base apart. This chain joins TRBV7-9 to TRBJ2-2; 9 junctional bases match TRBD1. Source material: PBMCs or a T cell subset sorted from them (not recorded which). This TCR was sampled from an adult woman who had mild COVID-19 (a few samples of this study predate the infection). The sample titles of this study are shuffled in the database, so cell type and time point are left out; the donor was told from shared clones. The base sequence is TGTGCCAGCAGCTGGGACAGGGCGAACACCGGGGAGCTGTTTTTT. The translation is CASSWDRANTGELFF.